The clone carrying this T cell receptor beta chain was detected only a few times. In TCRdb, the 5' RACE reads were re-called with MiXCR into one record per CDR3 protein. Of some 240,000 distinct CDR3 sequences in the sample, about 10% were seen once. The CDR3 is 19 amino acids. Germline V gene lookup returns CDR1 SGHRS and CDR2 YFSETQ. With V trimmed by 1 base and J by 1 base, 12 bases remained unmatched. This sample was included in a study of identical twins. This sequence originates from a man in his fifties in good health. V and J are TRBV5-1 and TRBJ2-5; 11 bases match TRBD1. Sequencing was performed on memory T cells sorted from blood. The CDR3 region is CASSLRLAGTGGFQETQYF. The CDR3 DNA follows: TGCGCCAGCAGCTTGAGGTTGGCTGGGACAGGGGGATTCCAAGAGACCCAGTACTTC.